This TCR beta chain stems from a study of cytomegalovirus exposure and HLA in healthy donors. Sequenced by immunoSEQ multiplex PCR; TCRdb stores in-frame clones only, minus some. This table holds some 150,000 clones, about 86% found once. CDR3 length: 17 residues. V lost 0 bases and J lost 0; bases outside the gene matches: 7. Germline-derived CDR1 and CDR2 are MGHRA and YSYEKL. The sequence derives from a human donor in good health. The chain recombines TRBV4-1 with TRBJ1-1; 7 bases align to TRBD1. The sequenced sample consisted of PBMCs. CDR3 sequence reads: CASSQEGSQGVNTEAFF. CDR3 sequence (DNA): TGCGCCAGCAGCCAAGAAGGGTCGCAGGGGGTGAACACTGAAGCTTTCTTT.